This TCR beta chain was documented in a study of Ad26.COV2.S vaccination and SARS-CoV-2 variants. Study-level information: In the study, Ad26.COV2.S was injected intramuscularly once, or twice 56 days apart.

This clone was counted a few times. Clones were sequenced by immunoSEQ multiplex PCR, and TCRdb holds only the in-frame ones, with some missing. The sample has around 300,000 clones, less than 90% seen once. Germline V gene sequence: CDR1 LGHNA, CDR2 YSLEER. The V and J ends lost 0 bases and 6 bases respectively, with 9 bases between them. This CDR3 has 15 amino acids. Treatment in this sample: about 20 received Ad26.COV2.S at low or high dose, single or two shots; 5 received placebo; per-sample allocation not given. After the first vaccine or placebo injection, samples were drawn on day 63. Donor was an adult aged 18-55 years in Boston.

Sequencing used peripheral blood, obtained in a trial of Ad26.COV2.S vaccine versus placebo. This chain connects TRBV4-3 to TRBJ1-6; no clear D. This TCR came from a person aged 18 to 59 who received the Ad26.COV2.S COVID-19 vaccine or a placebo. The CDR3 nucleotides read TGCGCCAGCAGCCAAGAGGTACGGCGTAATTCACCCCTCCACTTT. Encoded protein: CASSQEVRRNSPLHF.